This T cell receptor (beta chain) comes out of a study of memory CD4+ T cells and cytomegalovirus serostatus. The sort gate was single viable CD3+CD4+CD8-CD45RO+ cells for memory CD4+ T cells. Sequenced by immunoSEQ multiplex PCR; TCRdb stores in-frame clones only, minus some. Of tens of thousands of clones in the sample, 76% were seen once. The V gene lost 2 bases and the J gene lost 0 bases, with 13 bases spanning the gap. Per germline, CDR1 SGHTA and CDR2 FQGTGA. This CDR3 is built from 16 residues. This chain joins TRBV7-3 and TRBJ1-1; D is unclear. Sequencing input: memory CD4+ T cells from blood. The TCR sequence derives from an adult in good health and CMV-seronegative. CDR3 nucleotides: TGTGCCAGCAGCTTATTCCCAACTGGACTGAACACTGAAGCTTTCTTT. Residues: CASSLFPTGLNTEAFF.